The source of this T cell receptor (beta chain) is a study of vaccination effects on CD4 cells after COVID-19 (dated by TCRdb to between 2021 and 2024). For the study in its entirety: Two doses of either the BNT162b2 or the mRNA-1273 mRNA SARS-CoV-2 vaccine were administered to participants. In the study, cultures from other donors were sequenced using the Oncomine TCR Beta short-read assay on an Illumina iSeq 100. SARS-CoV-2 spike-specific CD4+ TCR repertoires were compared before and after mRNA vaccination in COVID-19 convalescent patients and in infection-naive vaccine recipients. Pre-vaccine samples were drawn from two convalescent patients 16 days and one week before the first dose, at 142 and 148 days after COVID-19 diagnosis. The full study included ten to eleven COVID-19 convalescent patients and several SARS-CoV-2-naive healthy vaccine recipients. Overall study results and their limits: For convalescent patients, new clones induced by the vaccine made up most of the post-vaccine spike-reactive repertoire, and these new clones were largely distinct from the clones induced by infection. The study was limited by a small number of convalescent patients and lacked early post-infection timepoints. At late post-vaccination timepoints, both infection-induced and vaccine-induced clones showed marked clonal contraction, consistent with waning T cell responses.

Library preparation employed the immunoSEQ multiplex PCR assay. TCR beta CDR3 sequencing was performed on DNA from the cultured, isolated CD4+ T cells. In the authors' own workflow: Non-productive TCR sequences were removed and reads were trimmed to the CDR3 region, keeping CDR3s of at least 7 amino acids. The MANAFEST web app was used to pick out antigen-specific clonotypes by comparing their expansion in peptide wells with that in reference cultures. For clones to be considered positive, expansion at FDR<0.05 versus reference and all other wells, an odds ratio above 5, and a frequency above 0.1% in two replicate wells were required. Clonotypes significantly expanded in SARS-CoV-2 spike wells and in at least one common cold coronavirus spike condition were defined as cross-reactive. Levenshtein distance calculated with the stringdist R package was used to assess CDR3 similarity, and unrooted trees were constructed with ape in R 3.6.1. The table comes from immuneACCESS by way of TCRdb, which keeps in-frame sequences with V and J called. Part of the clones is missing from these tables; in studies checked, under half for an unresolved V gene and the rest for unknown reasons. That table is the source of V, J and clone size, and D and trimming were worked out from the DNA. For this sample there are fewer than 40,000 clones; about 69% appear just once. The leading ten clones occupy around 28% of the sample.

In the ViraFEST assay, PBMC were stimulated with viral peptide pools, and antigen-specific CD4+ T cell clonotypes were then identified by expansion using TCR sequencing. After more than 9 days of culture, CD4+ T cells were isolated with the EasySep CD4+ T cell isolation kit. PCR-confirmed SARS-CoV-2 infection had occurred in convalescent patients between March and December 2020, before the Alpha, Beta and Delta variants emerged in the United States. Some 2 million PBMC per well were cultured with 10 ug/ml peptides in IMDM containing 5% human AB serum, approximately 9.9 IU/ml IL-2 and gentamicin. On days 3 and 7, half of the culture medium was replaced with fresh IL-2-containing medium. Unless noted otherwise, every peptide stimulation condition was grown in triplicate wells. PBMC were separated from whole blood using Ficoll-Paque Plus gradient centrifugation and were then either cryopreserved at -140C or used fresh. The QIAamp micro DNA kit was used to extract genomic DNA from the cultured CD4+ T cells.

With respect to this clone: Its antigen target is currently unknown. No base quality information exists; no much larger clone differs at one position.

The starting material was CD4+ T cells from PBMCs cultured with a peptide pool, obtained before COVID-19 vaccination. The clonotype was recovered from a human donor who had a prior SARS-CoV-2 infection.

The CDR3 region reads CASSDPPFGEEDYGYTF. The nucleotide sequence reads TGTGCCAGCAGTGACCCCCCCTTCGGGGAGGAGGACTATGGCTACACCTTC. The chain is encoded by TRBV6-4 joined to TRBJ1-2; the D gene assignment is ambiguous. V is clipped by 2 bases and J by 3 bases, and the sequence between their germline boundaries is 19 bases long. CDR1 MRHNA and CDR2 SNTAGT were looked up in the germline V gene. CDR3 length: 17 amino acids, cysteine to phenylalanine. Only CDR3 DNA is held: 51 bases, read in frame from base 1.